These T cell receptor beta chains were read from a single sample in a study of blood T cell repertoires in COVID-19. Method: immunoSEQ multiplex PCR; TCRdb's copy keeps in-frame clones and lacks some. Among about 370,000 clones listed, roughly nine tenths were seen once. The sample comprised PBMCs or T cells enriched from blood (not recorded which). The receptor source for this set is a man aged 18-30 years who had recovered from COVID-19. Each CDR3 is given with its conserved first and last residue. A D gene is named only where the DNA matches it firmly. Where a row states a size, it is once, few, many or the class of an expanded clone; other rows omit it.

CDR3aa: CASSLFAQGPLVEQYF
CDR3nt: TGTGCCAGCAGTTTATTTGCACAGGGCCCTTTGGTCGAGCAGTACTTC
v_gene: TRBV27
j_gene: TRBJ2-7
abundance: NA
d_gene: NA

CDR3aa: CASRSSEQYF
CDR3nt: TGTGCCAGCAGGTCGTCGGAGCAGTACTTC
v_gene: TRBV5-5
j_gene: TRBJ2-7
abundance: NA
d_gene: NA

CDR3aa: CASREPTGTGGYTF
CDR3nt: TGTGCCAGCAGGGAACCGACAGGGACGGGAGGCTACACCTTC
v_gene: TRBV28
j_gene: TRBJ1-2
abundance: NA
d_gene: TRBD1

CDR3aa: CASSPRGTF
CDR3nt: TGTGCCAGCAGCCCACGGGGTACCTTC
v_gene: TRBV3-1/TRBV3-2
j_gene: TRBJ1-2
abundance: NA
d_gene: NA

CDR3aa: CASSPNGGGNQPQHF
CDR3nt: TGTGCCAGCTCACCAAACGGAGGCGGCAATCAGCCCCAGCATTTT
v_gene: TRBV18
j_gene: TRBJ1-5
abundance: NA
d_gene: NA

CDR3aa: CAIRPREGDTEAFF
CDR3nt: TGTGCCATCAGGCCCCGGGAGGGTGACACTGAAGCTTTCTTT
v_gene: TRBV10-3
j_gene: TRBJ1-1
abundance: NA
d_gene: NA

CDR3aa: CASSQVGQEGVLNEKLFF
CDR3nt: TGTGCCAGCAGCCAAGTCGGCCAGGAAGGGGTTCTTAATGAAAAACTGTTTTTT
v_gene: TRBV4-2
j_gene: TRBJ1-4
abundance: NA
d_gene: NA

CDR3aa: CASSVGEGGALNQPQHF
CDR3nt: TGTGCCAGCAGCGTAGGAGAGGGCGGCGCGCTCAATCAGCCCCAGCATTTT
v_gene: TRBV9
j_gene: TRBJ1-5
abundance: NA
d_gene: NA

CDR3aa: CASSGTGWTQPQHF
CDR3nt: TGTGCCAGCAGTGGGACAGGGTGGACTCAGCCCCAGCATTTT
v_gene: TRBV25-1
j_gene: TRBJ1-5
abundance: NA
d_gene: TRBD1

CDR3aa: CASSFALGKRQSYEQYF
CDR3nt: TGTGCCAGCAGCTTTGCGCTCGGAAAAAGACAATCCTACGAGCAGTACTTC
v_gene: TRBV12-1
j_gene: TRBJ2-7
abundance: NA
d_gene: NA

CDR3aa: CASSPQGNQPQHF
CDR3nt: TGTGCCAGTTCCCCTCAGGGCAATCAGCCCCAGCATTTT
v_gene: TRBV6-5
j_gene: TRBJ1-5
abundance: NA
d_gene: NA

CDR3aa: CASSLFTSGYNEQFF
CDR3nt: TGCGCCAGCAGCTTGTTTACTAGCGGGTACAATGAGCAGTTCTTC
v_gene: TRBV5-1
j_gene: TRBJ2-1
abundance: once
d_gene: TRBD2

CDR3aa: CASSSRKGGELFF
CDR3nt: TGTGCCAGCAGCTCGAGAAAGGGGGGGGAGCTGTTTTTT
v_gene: TRBV13
j_gene: TRBJ2-2
abundance: NA
d_gene: NA

CDR3aa: CASSSGQPNTEAFF
CDR3nt: TGTGCCAGCAGTTCCGGACAGCCGAACACTGAAGCTTTCTTT
v_gene: TRBV28
j_gene: TRBJ1-1
abundance: NA
d_gene: NA

CDR3aa: CASRPLWEDTEAFF
CDR3nt: TGTGCCAGCAGGCCGCTGTGGGAGGACACTGAAGCTTTCTTT
v_gene: TRBV6-6
j_gene: TRBJ1-1
abundance: NA
d_gene: NA

CDR3aa: CASRQCLDSMNTEAFF
CDR3nt: TGTGCAAGTCGCCAATGTCTGGACAGCATGAACACTGAAGCTTTCTTT
v_gene: TRBV12-2
j_gene: TRBJ1-1
abundance: NA
d_gene: NA

CDR3aa: CASRRSLYEQYF
CDR3nt: TGTGCCAGCAGACGTAGCCTCTACGAGCAGTACTTC
v_gene: TRBV27
j_gene: TRBJ2-7
abundance: NA
d_gene: NA

CDR3aa: CASGLSDSGANVLTF
CDR3nt: TGTGCCAGTGGACTCAGCGACTCTGGGGCCAACGTCCTGACTTTC
v_gene: TRBV19
j_gene: TRBJ2-6
abundance: NA
d_gene: NA

CDR3aa: CARSRRTVKIHSYNEQFF
CDR3nt: TGTGCCAGAAGCCGACGGACTGTTAAAATCCACTCCTACAATGAGCAGTTCTTC
v_gene: TRBV5-3
j_gene: TRBJ2-1
abundance: NA
d_gene: NA

CDR3aa: CASSHGGGYTGELFF
CDR3nt: TGTGCCAGCAGCCACGGAGGCGGCTACACCGGGGAGCTGTTTTTT
v_gene: TRBV3-1/TRBV3-2
j_gene: TRBJ2-2
abundance: NA
d_gene: NA

CDR3aa: CASSNPTVNTEAFF
CDR3nt: TGTGCCAGCAGTAACCCGACAGTGAACACTGAAGCTTTCTTT
v_gene: TRBV27
j_gene: TRBJ1-1
abundance: NA
d_gene: NA

CDR3aa: CASGQGPGVGYEQYF
CDR3nt: TGCGCCAGCGGACAGGGGCCAGGGGTTGGCTACGAGCAGTACTTC
v_gene: TRBV5-1
j_gene: TRBJ2-7
abundance: NA
d_gene: TRBD1

CDR3aa: CASSLTNGAEAFF
CDR3nt: TGTGCCAGCAGCCTTACTAACGGTGCTGAAGCTTTCTTT
v_gene: TRBV7-9
j_gene: TRBJ1-1
abundance: NA
d_gene: NA